This passage covers 27 T cell receptor beta chains from one sample sequenced in a study of T cell responses to AZD1222 COVID-19 vaccine (dated by TCRdb to the early 2020s). The library was made by the immunoSEQ multiplex PCR assay. TCRdb re-hosts the immuneACCESS table, in-frame sequences only. Its copies lack some clones; in the studies checked, an unresolved V gene accounts for under half of them, and the cause for the rest is not known. This sample holds 160,000 or so clones; 70% to 90% were observed only once. The ten biggest clones cover roughly 4% of the sample. The sample's time point label, decoded: about 28 days (+/-7) after the second vaccine dose. The sequences come from peripheral blood, collected 28 days after the second AZD1222 dose. The receptor source for this set is an adult who received the AZD1222 COVID-19 vaccine.

The chain combines TRBV10-2 with TRBJ1-1; no firm D call. Germline CDR1 reads WSHSY; CDR2 reads SAAADI. CDR3 size: 13 residues. V gave up 5 bases and J gave up 0 bases, with 7 bases separating them. CDR3 DNA sequence: TGCGCCAGCAGTACGGGGATGAACACTGAAGCTTTCTTT. The encoded protein is CASSTGMNTEAFF.

This chain connects TRBV14 to TRBJ1-6, with a tentative D call TRBD1 (6 bases). From germline, CDR1 is SGHDN and CDR2 FVKESK. The CDR3 is made up of 16 amino acids. Trimming stripped 0 bases from V and 1 base from J, with 7 bases between. The CDR3 DNA sequence: TGTGCCAGCAGCCAAGATCAGGGGTCCTATAATTCACCCCTCCACTTT. It yields the protein CASSQDQGSYNSPLHF.

The rearrangement links TRBV27 to TRBJ2-1; TRBD2 matches at 8 bases. V was clipped by 5 bases and J by 8 bases; unmatched bases: 8. Per germline, CDR1 MNHEY and CDR2 SMNVEV (reference sequence). This CDR3 contains 14 residues. The CDR3 sequence is CASSPGTSWDEQFF. CDR3 bases: TGTGCCAGCAGTCCGGGGACTAGTTGGGATGAGCAGTTCTTC.

The rearrangement uses TRBV10-1 and TRBJ2-1; 8 bases are shared with TRBD2. The CDR3 extends over 15 amino acids. V shed 5 bases and J 2 bases; nucleotides not matched to a gene: 5. Per germline, CDR1 WNHNN and CDR2 SYGVQD (reference sequence). The DNA of the CDR3 is TGCGCCAGCAGTCCGGGAGGGAGGGCCTACAATGAGCAGTTCTTC. Translated: CASSPGGRAYNEQFF.

The chain joins TRBV27 to TRBJ1-1; D perhaps matches TRBD1 (5 bases). The CDR3 spans 14 residues. Germline assignment: CDR1 MNHEY and CDR2 SMNVEV (reference sequence). V lost 10 bases to trimming and J lost 5 bases, with 20 bases between them. The CDR3, as DNA: TGTGCCACCTTACGGTCGTGGGGCGGGACTGAAGCTTTCTTT. It codes for CATLRSWGGTEAFF.

The chain uses TRBV13 and TRBJ1-3, with 7 bases lining up with TRBD1. Germline V CDR1 and CDR2: PRHDT, FYEKMQ (reference sequence). This CDR3 comprises 15 residues. The J segment lost 9 bases and the V segment lost 5 bases, leaving 13 bases of the junction unmatched. The CDR3, as DNA: TGTGCCAGCAGCCAAGGACAGGCCCTTTTAGGCACCATATATTTT. It codes for CASSQGQALLGTIYF.

As concerns this clone: Given the absence of the conserved phenylalanine or tryptophan at the CDR3 end, a read error is likely. The limits of the CDR3 on the DNA are not certain, so only TCRdb's listed CDR3 is given. This chain links TRBV24-1 with TRBJ1-5; the D call in the table, TRBD1, was not verified against the DNA. Both ends counted, the CDR3 spans 12 residues. Per germline, CDR1 KGHDR and CDR2 SFDVKD. CDR3 sequence reads: CATSDLWDSWVA.

The V call is TRBV3-1 (or the pseudogene TRBV3-2), the J call TRBJ2-2; D possibly corresponds to TRBD2 (7 bases). Trimming took off 4 bases at V and 3 bases at J, with 18 bases between the two ends. The length of the CDR3 is 17 residues. Germline loops: CDR1 LGHDT, CDR2 YNNKEL (reference sequence). For the CDR3, the DNA is TGTGCCAGCAGCCCACGTTTGGGGGGGGGCCACACCGGGGAGCTGTTTTTT. Protein: CASSPRLGGGHTGELFF.

The rearrangement links TRBV6-5 to TRBJ1-5; 8 nucleotides agree with TRBD1. Germline CDR1 MNHEY, CDR2 SVGAGI. V was pared by 6 bases and J by 2 bases, with 6 bases of the junction left unmatched. CDR3 length: 15 amino acids. CDR3 amino acids: CASSEMGQGNQPQHF. CDR3 nucleotides: TGTGCCAGCAGCGAGATGGGACAGGGCAATCAGCCCCAGCATTTT.

The J gene is TRBJ2-7, the V gene TRBV6-1; possible D gene TRBD1, 6 bases. CDR3 length: 14 amino acids. V lost 1 base to trimming and J lost 4 bases, with 11 bases between them. Germline lookup yields CDR1 MNHNS and CDR2 SASEGT. CDR3 in amino acids: CASSEDLRGYEQYF. In DNA, the CDR3 is TGTGCCAGCAGTGAAGATCTCAGGGGATACGAGCAGTACTTC.

The chain recombines TRBV5-1 with TRBJ2-3; 9 bases agree with TRBD2. The CDR3 runs 14 residues. V dropped 9 bases and J dropped 3; count of bases not matched to a gene: 8. CDR1 SGHRS and CDR2 YFSETQ come from the germline V gene. The CDR3 here is CATQYSGGTDTQYF. The CDR3 DNA is TGCGCCACCCAGTATAGCGGGGGAACAGATACGCAGTATTTT.

The chain recombines TRBV10-3 with TRBJ1-5; D is unclear. V was trimmed by 10 bases and J by 2 bases, leaving 15 bases between them. Germline CDR1 is ENHRY and CDR2 is SYGVKD. The CDR3 runs to 14 residues. Here the CDR3 reads CATGRQVRNQPQHF. The CDR3 coding sequence is TGTGCCACCGGAAGACAAGTACGCAATCAGCCCCAGCATTTT.

The chain joins TRBV10-1 to TRBJ1-2; 9 bases agree with TRBD1. Trimming cost V 11 bases and J 14 bases; bases outside gene matches: 15. The CDR3 totals 12 residues. Germline V gives CDR1 WNHNN, CDR2 SYGVQD (reference sequence). CDR3 DNA: TGCGCCTTCCTCCCCGGACAGGGGAAGGAAACCTTC. It encodes CAFLPGQGKETF.

The rearrangement joins TRBV12-3 or TRBV12-4 to TRBJ2-5; D perhaps matches TRBD2 (6 bases). Deletions cut 5 bases from V and 2 bases from J, with 9 bases between. This CDR3 has 13 residues. The CDR3 DNA sequence: TGTGCCAGCAGTGGGGGGTCTCAAGAGACCCAGTACTTC. As protein: CASSGGSQETQYF.

The chain combines TRBV6-4 with TRBJ2-1, with TRBD2 matching 13 bases. The germline gives CDR1 MRHNA, CDR2 SNTAGT. This CDR3 is built from 17 residues. Trimming took 6 bases from V and 5 from J; bases not matched to a gene: 10. In nucleotides, the CDR3 is TGTGCCAGCAGACCTCCGGGACTAGCGGGAACCAACAATGAGCAGTTCTTC. Its protein product is CASRPPGLAGTNNEQFF.

This chain joins TRBV10-3 and TRBJ1-2, with TRBD1 matching over 10 bases. CDR3 length equals 14 residues. V lost 4 bases and J lost 4; bases outside the gene matches: 3. The germline gives CDR1 ENHRY, CDR2 SYGVKD. CDR3 DNA sequence: TGTGCCATCAGTGGGGACAGGGGACCCTATGGCTACACCTTC. Protein: CAISGDRGPYGYTF.

This clone showed up just once. The chain carries TRBV30 and TRBJ1-1, with D possibly matching TRBD1 (5 bases). Germline loops: CDR1 GTSNPN, CDR2 SVGIG (reference sequence). The V gene lost 3 bases and the J gene lost 0 bases, with 23 bases spanning the gap. The CDR3 is 18 residues long. This CDR3 reads CAWREKAPGTRLNTEAFF. CDR3 nucleotides: TGTGCCTGGAGGGAGAAAGCCCCAGGGACTCGACTGAACACTGAAGCTTTCTTT. Supplemented by reference TRBV30 and TRBJ1-1, the full variable domain reads SQTIHQWPATLVQPVGSPLSLECTVEGTSNPNLYWYRQAAGRGLQLLFYSVGIGQISSEVPQNLSASRPQDRQFILSSKKLLLSDSGFYLCAWREKAPGTRLNTEAFFGQGTRLTVV.

This chain uses TRBV12-5 with TRBJ1-1, with a weak D call TRBD1 (6 bases). Trimming shortened V by 7 bases and J by 0 bases, and 15 bases separated the two germline ends. There are 15 residues in the CDR3. Germline CDR1 reads LGHNT; CDR2 reads FRNRAP. The CDR3 region is CASAGGAYMNTEAFF. CDR3 nucleotide sequence: TGTGCTAGTGCTGGGGGGGCTTATATGAACACTGAAGCTTTCTTT.

The genes are TRBV7-2 and TRBJ1-5; D not resolved. V shed 3 bases and J shed 9 bases, with 12 bases lying between them. Looked up from germline, CDR1 is SGHTA and CDR2 is FQGNSA. This CDR3 is 13 amino acids long. CDR3 nucleotides: TGTGCCAGCAGCTTCGATGGATCATCGCCCCAGCATTTT. Its protein is CASSFDGSSPQHF.

The chain uses TRBV18 and TRBJ1-3; no reliable D call. The CDR3 runs 14 residues. Germline loops: CDR1 KGHSH, CDR2 LQKENI. The V gene lost 5 bases and the J gene lost 1 base, with 9 bases spanning the gap. The CDR3 sequence: CASSKPNSGNTIYF. The CDR3 DNA follows: TGTGCCAGCTCAAAACCGAATTCTGGAAACACCATATATTTT.

The chain carries TRBV30 and TRBJ1-5; a possible D gene is TRBD1 (5 bases). Germline assignment: CDR1 GTSNPN and CDR2 SVGIG (reference sequence). The CDR3 totals 16 residues. V lost 0 bases and J lost 1, with 13 bases in between. CDR3 bases: TGTGCCTGGAGTGTACGGGGCATTGGGAGCAATCAGCCCCAGCATTTT. Translated: CAWSVRGIGSNQPQHF.

This clone appeared a single time. This chain uses TRBV5-4 with TRBJ2-5, with 7 bases lining up with TRBD1. CDR1 SGHNT and CDR2 YYREEE come from the germline V gene (reference sequence). V was clipped by 0 bases and J by 7 bases; unmatched bases: 6. The CDR3 consists of 14 residues. This chain's CDR3 is CASSLGGGAGTQYF. CDR3 coding DNA: TGTGCCAGCAGCTTGGGAGGGGGCGCCGGGACCCAGTACTTC.

CDR3 residues: CASRSLTGANVLTF. The DNA of the CDR3 is TGCGCCAGCAGAAGTCTTACTGGGGCCAACGTCCTGACTTTC. The chain combines TRBV5-1 with TRBJ2-6; D unresolved. V was shortened by 5 bases and J by 2 bases, with 8 bases between the two germline ends. The V gene's germline CDR1 is SGHRS and CDR2 YFSETQ. The CDR3 length is 14 residues.

The genes are TRBV10-3 and TRBJ1-6; the D is unclear. Germline-derived CDR1 and CDR2 are ENHRY and SYGVKD. The V end lost 0 bases, the J end lost 9 bases, and 12 bases lay between the germline ends. The length of the CDR3 is 15 residues. CDR3 in DNA: TGTGCCATCAGTGAGTCACAGCTTGGGAGTTCACCCCTCCACTTT. Translation gives CAISESQLGSSPLHF.

This sequence joins TRBV3-1 (or the pseudogene TRBV3-2) and TRBJ1-5; TRBD1 aligns across 7 bases. With 1 base clipped from V and 3 bases from J, the junction kept 3 bases outside the gene matches. This CDR3 contains 15 residues. CDR1 LGHDT and CDR2 YNNKEL come from the germline V gene (reference sequence). The CDR3 region is CASSQGTGDNQPQHF. As DNA, the CDR3 is TGTGCCAGCAGCCAAGGAACAGGGGACAATCAGCCCCAGCATTTT.

This rearrangement joins TRBV7-9 to TRBJ1-1; 7 bases align to TRBD1. CDR3 size: 14 residues. CDR1 is SEHNR, CDR2 FQNEAQ, per germline (reference sequence). Unmatched junction bases numbered 4, after V lost 5 bases and J lost 1 base. The CDR3 nucleotides read TGTGCCAGCAGCCCCGGACAGGCGAACACTGAAGCTTTCTTT. As protein: CASSPGQANTEAFF.

This chain links TRBV2 with TRBJ1-4, with 7 bases lining up with TRBD1. This CDR3 is built from 14 residues. V lost 5 bases and J lost 3; bases outside the gene matches: 3. Looked up from germline, CDR1 is SNHLY and CDR2 is FYNNEI. The CDR3 here is CASSKQGPNEKLFF. Written as DNA, the CDR3 is TGTGCCAGCAGTAAACAGGGGCCTAATGAAAAACTGTTTTTT.